These T cell receptor beta chains were read from a single sample in a study of metastatic and nonmetastatic thyroid tumors. TCRdb re-called the PCR reads through MiXCR. This sample carries 65,000 to 70,000 clones, approximately 15% of them seen once, and the ten largest clones take 5% to 8%. The sample consisted of blood. The receptors originated from a male donor with papillary thyroid cancer or a benign thyroid nodule (not recorded which). Some clones in this sample may be carry-over from other donors' samples. CDR3s include the opening cysteine and the closing phenylalanine or tryptophan. The D gene is left open where the match is weak. The size of a clone is reported for some rows only, either as once, few or many, or as a class for expanded clones.

TRBJ2-2 - many TRBV7-3 CASTPGGGTGELFF TGTGCCAGCACCCCAGGGGGGGGGACCGGGGAGCTGTTTTTT
TRBJ1-2 TRBD1 - TRBV9 CASSVATRETGSGYTF TGTGCCAGCAGCGTAGCCACGAGGGAGACAGGGTCTGGCTACACCTTC
TRBJ1-2 TRBD1 many TRBV28 CASSSTGQGSGYGYTF TGTGCCAGCAGTTCAACGGGACAGGGTTCCGGATATGGCTACACCTTC
TRBJ2-7 TRBD2 - TRBV27 CASRVGGLGTSGKEQYF TGTGCCAGCCGAGTGGGGGGCCTCGGGACTAGCGGTAAGGAGCAGTACTTC
TRBJ1-2 - - TRBV28 CASRSDGYYGYTF TGTGCCAGCCGCTCCGACGGATACTATGGCTACACCTTC
TRBJ2-3 - many TRBV7-9 CASSLQASTDTQYF TGTGCCAGCAGCTTACAGGCGAGCACAGATACGCAGTATTTT
TRBJ1-2 TRBD1 many TRBV10-3 CAIGVEQGARGYTF TGTGCCATCGGTGTGGAACAGGGGGCGCGAGGCTACACCTTC
TRBJ1-3 TRBD1 many TRBV4-1 CASSQDHETGGNTIYF TGCGCCAGCAGCCAAGATCATGAGACAGGGGGAAACACCATATATTTT
TRBJ2-2 TRBD2 many TRBV24-1 CATRGGLAGGIAGELFF TGTGCCACCCGAGGGGGACTAGCGGGAGGAATCGCCGGGGAGCTGTTTTTT
TRBJ2-7 - - TRBV5-6 CASSLTGWEYEQYF TGTGCCAGCAGCTTGACAGGGTGGGAATACGAGCAGTACTTC
TRBJ2-3 TRBD2 many TRBV11-1 CASSPSGLAGPLSTQYF TGTGCCAGCAGCCCCTCCGGGCTAGCGGGCCCTCTTAGTACGCAGTATTTT
TRBJ1-5 TRBD1 - TRBV27 CASSQGAGRQPQHF TGTGCCAGCAGTCAGGGGGCAGGACGTCAGCCCCAGCATTTT
TRBJ2-1 TRBD1 many TRBV6-1 CASTHRDRGYNEQFF TGTGCCAGCACCCACCGGGACAGGGGTTACAATGAGCAGTTCTTC
TRBJ1-4 - many TRBV7-9 CASSRDGGYEKLFF TGTGCCAGCAGCCGGGACGGTGGTTATGAAAAACTGTTTTTT